These 16 T cell receptor beta chains were sequenced from one sample in a study of cytomegalovirus exposure and HLA in healthy donors. This PCR relied on a set of 60 Vbeta primers and 13 Jbeta primers. Using immunoSEQ multiplex PCR, the repertoire was profiled, and TCRdb retains in-frame clones only, with some absent. The repertoire holds approximately 200,000 clones, about 79% seen once, with approximately 0.098% in the top ten. Sequences were obtained from PBMCs. These receptors were collected from a boy younger than 10 in good health and CMV-seronegative.

The rearrangement uses TRBV7-9 and TRBJ1-1; 8 nucleotides line up with TRBD1. The V gene end was trimmed by 5 bases and the J gene end by 5 bases; junction bases not matched to a gene: 7. CDR3 size: 14 residues. Germline-derived CDR1 and CDR2 are SEHNR and FQNEAQ (reference sequence). DNA of the CDR3: TGTGCCAGCAGCAAACAGGGGGGTGAAACTGAAGCTTTCTTT. Translated: CASSKQGGETEAFF.

V is TRBV2 and J is TRBJ2-3, with TRBD1 matching 9 bases. The CDR3 spans 15 residues. The junction had 3 bases not matched to a gene; V was cut back by 5 bases and J by 0 bases. Germline CDR1 is SNHLY and CDR2 is FYNNEI. The CDR3 is CASSRTGESTDTQYF. The CDR3 coding sequence is TGTGCCAGCAGTCGGACAGGGGAAAGCACAGATACGCAGTATTTT.

The rearrangement joins TRBV10-3 to TRBJ1-2; 8 bases match TRBD1. The CDR3 loop spans 13 amino acids. The V gene end was trimmed by 8 bases and the J gene end by 3 bases; junction bases not matched to a gene: 5. The V gene's germline CDR1 is ENHRY and CDR2 SYGVKD. The CDR3 DNA follows: TGTGCCATCGGGGCAGGGGGCGACTATGGCTACACCTTC. This codes for CAIGAGGDYGYTF.

The rearrangement joins TRBV4-2 to TRBJ1-1; the match to TRBD1 covers 8 bases. This CDR3 spans 14 amino acids. Germline trimming cut 4 bases from V and 1 base from J; bases unmatched to any gene: 2. Germline CDR1 reads LGHNA; CDR2 reads YNFKEQ. The CDR3 here is CASSLGTGNTEAFF. The CDR3 region has the DNA TGTGCCAGCAGCCTCGGGACAGGGAACACTGAAGCTTTCTTT.

The chain has TRBV11-2 and TRBJ2-7; D gene ambiguous. The CDR3 length is 14 residues. CDR1 is SGHAT and CDR2 is FQNNGV in the germline V gene. V was clipped by 5 bases and J by 3 bases, with 14 bases between them. Written as DNA, the CDR3 is TGTGCCAGCAGCAGAAACAGTTACCGCTACGAGCAGTACTTC. The encoded protein is CASSRNSYRYEQYF.

V and J are TRBV19 and TRBJ2-6; the match to TRBD1 covers 8 bases. Unmatched junction bases numbered 4, after V lost 0 bases and J lost 0 bases. CDR1 and CDR2 (germline): LNHDA, SQIVND (reference sequence). CDR3 length: 18 amino acids. The CDR3: CASSIERDRYSGANVLTF. CDR3 DNA sequence: TGTGCCAGTAGTATAGAGAGGGACAGGTACTCTGGGGCCAACGTCCTGACTTTC.

This clone has just a few counts. The chain couples TRBV2 to TRBJ1-1; 7 nucleotides match TRBD1. This CDR3 spans 16 amino acids. J lost 8 bases, V lost 4 bases, and 16 bases had no gene match. The germline V gene has CDR1 SNHLY and CDR2 FYNNEI. The CDR3 sequence: CASSAPGTAGPREAFF. CDR3 bases: TGTGCCAGCAGTGCCCCTGGGACAGCCGGGCCCAGGGAAGCTTTCTTT.

The V and J genes are TRBV15 and TRBJ2-5, with D possibly matching TRBD1 (6 bases). V lost 1 base, J lost 4 bases, and 13 bases lay in between. Germline lookup yields CDR1 LNHNV and CDR2 YYDKDF (reference sequence). CDR3 length equals 15 residues. CDR3 amino acids: CATSRARQVGETQYF. In DNA, the CDR3 is TGTGCCACCAGCAGAGCTCGACAGGTTGGAGAGACCCAGTACTTC.

The chain couples TRBV7-9 to TRBJ2-2; 7 positions match TRBD1. The V and J ends lost 2 bases and 5 bases, in that order; junction bases with no gene match: 5. The CDR3 covers 15 residues. The V gene's germline CDR1 is SEHNR and CDR2 FQNEAQ (reference sequence). CDR3 in DNA: TGTGCCAGCAGCTTAAGGGGGCGGTGGACCGGGGAGCTGTTTTTT. Translating gives CASSLRGRWTGELFF.

The V call is TRBV9, the J call TRBJ2-1; 8 nucleotides match TRBD1. Germline lookup yields CDR1 SGDLS and CDR2 YYNGEE. This CDR3 is 16 amino acids long. V shed 4 bases, J shed 4 bases, and the junction held 10 bases outside the gene matches. Here the CDR3 reads CASSTTGQGRYNEQFF. The CDR3 DNA reads TGTGCCAGCAGCACCACAGGACAGGGCCGTTACAATGAGCAGTTCTTC.

This chain uses TRBV4-3 with TRBJ1-1; perhaps TRBD1 as D (6 bases). Trimming cost V 3 bases and J 5 bases, with 16 bases left between them. There are 15 residues in the CDR3. The germline gives CDR1 LGHNA, CDR2 YSLEER. CDR3 in DNA: TGCGCCAGCAGCCACGATAGGCAGGGGCGAACTGAAGCTTTCTTT. Translation: CASSHDRQGRTEAFF.

The genes are TRBV18 and TRBJ2-5; 9 bases agree with TRBD2. CDR1 and CDR2 (germline): KGHSH, LQKENI. This CDR3 is built from 16 residues. With V trimmed by 6 bases and J by 1 base, 9 bases remained unmatched. In nucleotides, the CDR3 is TGTGCCAGCTCTCACCTAGCGGGGACTTTCCAAGAGACCCAGTACTTC. It codes for CASSHLAGTFQETQYF. The whole variable domain, remainder taken from reference TRBV18 and TRBJ2-5, is NAGVMQNPRHLVRRRGQEARLRCSPMKGHSHVYWYRQLPEEGLKFMVYLQKENIIDESGMPKERFSAEFPKEGPSILRIQQVVRGDSAAYFCASSHLAGTFQETQYFGPGTRLLVL.

The J gene is TRBJ1-5, the V gene TRBV9, with D tentatively TRBD1 (6 bases). Deletions cut 3 bases from V and 4 bases from J, with 8 bases between. The CDR3 is made up of 13 amino acids. Germline values: CDR1 SGDLS, CDR2 YYNGEE. The CDR3 DNA follows: TGTGCCAGCAGCGACACAGGGAATCAGCCCCAGCATTTT. The encoded protein is CASSDTGNQPQHF.

V gene TRBV30 combines with J gene TRBJ1-6; no clear D. From germline, CDR1 is GTSNPN and CDR2 SVGIG (reference sequence). Trimming removed 5 bases from V and 2 bases from J, with 7 bases in between. This CDR3 has 13 residues. The CDR3 region is CAWGGTYNSPLHF. In nucleotides, the CDR3 is TGTGCCTGGGGCGGGACCTATAATTCACCCCTCCACTTT.

The chain couples TRBV5-1 to TRBJ2-5, with a tentative D call TRBD2 (5 bases). The CDR3 consists of 15 residues. Trimming removed 0 bases from V and 2 bases from J, with 11 bases in between. Per germline, CDR1 SGHRS and CDR2 YFSETQ. CDR3 amino acids: CASSLEPSPQETQYF. In nucleotides, the CDR3 is TGCGCCAGCAGCTTGGAGCCTAGCCCTCAAGAGACCCAGTACTTC.

The chain is built from TRBV11-1 and TRBJ1-1, with a possible D match to TRBD1 (5 bases). The CDR3 spans 13 residues. The germline V gene has CDR1 SGHAT and CDR2 FQDESV (reference sequence). Trimming left V 4 bases short and J 1 base short, with 7 bases between. This CDR3 reads CASSSDRNTEAFF. CDR3 nucleotides: TGTGCCAGCAGCTCCGACAGGAACACTGAAGCTTTCTTT.